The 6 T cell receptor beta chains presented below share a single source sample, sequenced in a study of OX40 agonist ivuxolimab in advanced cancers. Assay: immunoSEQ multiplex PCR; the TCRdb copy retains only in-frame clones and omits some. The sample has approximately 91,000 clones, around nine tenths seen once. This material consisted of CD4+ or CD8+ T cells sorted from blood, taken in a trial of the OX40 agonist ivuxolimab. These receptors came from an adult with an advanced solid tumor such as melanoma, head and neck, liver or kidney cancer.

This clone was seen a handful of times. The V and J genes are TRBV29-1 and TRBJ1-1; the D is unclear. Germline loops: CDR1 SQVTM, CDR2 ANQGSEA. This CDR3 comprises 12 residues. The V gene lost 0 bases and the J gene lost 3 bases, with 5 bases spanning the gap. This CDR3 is CSVEELHTEAFF. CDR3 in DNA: TGCAGCGTTGAAGAGTTACACACTGAAGCTTTCTTT.

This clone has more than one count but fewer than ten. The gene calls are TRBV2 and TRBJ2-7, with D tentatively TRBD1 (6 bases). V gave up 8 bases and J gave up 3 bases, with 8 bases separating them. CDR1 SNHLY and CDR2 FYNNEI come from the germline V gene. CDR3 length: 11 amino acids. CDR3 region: CASSGVYEQYF. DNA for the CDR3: TGTGCCAGCTCAGGGGTCTACGAGCAGTACTTC. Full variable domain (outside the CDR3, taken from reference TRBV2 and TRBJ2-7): EPEVTQTPSHQVTQMGQEVILRCVPISNHLYFYWYRQILGQKVEFLVSFYNNEISEKSEIFDDQFSVERPDGSNFTLKIRSTKLEDSAMYFCASSGVYEQYFGPGTRLTVT.

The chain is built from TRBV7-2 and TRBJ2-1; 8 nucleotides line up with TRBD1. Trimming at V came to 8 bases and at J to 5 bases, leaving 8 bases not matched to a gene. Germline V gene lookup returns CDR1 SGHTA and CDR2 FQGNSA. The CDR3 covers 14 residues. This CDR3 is CASGPTGADNEQFF. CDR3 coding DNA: TGTGCCAGCGGCCCGACAGGGGCGGACAATGAGCAGTTCTTC.

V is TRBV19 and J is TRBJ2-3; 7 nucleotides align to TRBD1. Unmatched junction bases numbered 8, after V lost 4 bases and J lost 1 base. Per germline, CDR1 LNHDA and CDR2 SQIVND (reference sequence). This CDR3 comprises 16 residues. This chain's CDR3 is CASSNRRGKGTDTQYF. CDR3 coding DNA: TGTGCCAGTAGTAATCGCAGGGGGAAAGGCACAGATACGCAGTATTTT.

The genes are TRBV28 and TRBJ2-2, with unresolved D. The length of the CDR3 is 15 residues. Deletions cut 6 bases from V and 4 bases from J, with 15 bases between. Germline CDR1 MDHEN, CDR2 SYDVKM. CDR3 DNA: TGTGCCAGCAGACCCCAGCGTCGGAGCACCGGGGAGCTGTTTTTT. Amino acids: CASRPQRRSTGELFF.

The DNA of the CDR3 is TGTGCCAGCAGCCCGTCGAGACCGGGCGAAATGGATCAGCCCCAGCATTTT. It codes for CASSPSRPGEMDQPQHF. The V and J genes are TRBV9 and TRBJ1-5; no firm D call. Germline V gene data show CDR1 as SGDLS and CDR2 as YYNGEE. This CDR3 comprises 17 residues. The germline V and J ends were trimmed by 4 bases and 5 bases, with 22 bases remaining between them.